Listed here are 30 T cell receptor beta chains from one sample, sequenced in a study of T-cell reconstitution after alpha-beta-depleted transplantation in children. Construction of the TCRbeta library involved unique molecular identifiers. Each CDR3 protein is one row after TCRdb ran MiXCR on the PCR reads. Of under 450,000 distinct CDR3 sequences listed, 10% to 15% are singletons. The sample in question was PBMCs, obtained from the stem cell graft. These receptors were taken from a human donor who donated a stem cell graft to a child with Fanconi anemia.

The chain links TRBV5-6 to TRBJ2-7; D gene ambiguous. CDR3 length: 15 residues. V was shortened by 1 base and J by 3 bases, with 14 bases between the two germline ends. Germline CDR1 reads SGHDT; CDR2 reads YYEEEE. CDR3 sequence: CASSLTPVRDYEQYV. The CDR3 DNA follows: TGTGCCAGCAGCTTGACCCCTGTCAGAGACTACGAGCAGTACGTC.

The chain has TRBV7-6 and TRBJ2-2; 7 nucleotides match TRBD2. The CDR3 extends over 13 amino acids. Germline-derived CDR1 and CDR2 are SGHVS and FNYEAQ. The trim removed 3 bases at V and 7 bases at J, leaving 2 bases unmatched. In DNA, the CDR3 is TGTGCCAGCAGCTTTGGGGGGGTCGGGGAGCTGTTTTTT. Its protein is CASSFGGVGELFF. Filled out from reference TRBV7-6 and TRBJ2-2, the complete variable domain reads GAGVSQSPRYKVTKRGQDVALRCDPISGHVSLYWYRQALGQGPEFLTYFNYEAQQDKSGLPNDRFSAERPEGSISTLTIQRTEQRDSAMYRCASSFGGVGELFFGEGSRLTVL.

Regarding this clonotype: A much larger clone is a single base away; this may be a read error. The chain has TRBV6-5 and TRBJ2-7; no clear D gene. Germline V gene lookup returns CDR1 MNHEY and CDR2 SVGAGI. CDR3 length: 12 residues. This CDR3 is CVSSKTVGEQYF. The CDR3, as DNA: TGTGTCAGCAGCAAGACGGTCGGCGAGCAGTACTTC.

The chain links TRBV20-1 to TRBJ1-2; tentative D call: TRBD1 (5 bases). V was shortened by 5 bases and J by 4 bases, with 20 bases between the two germline ends. This CDR3 is 15 amino acids long. CDR1 DFQATT and CDR2 SNEGSKA come from the germline V gene (reference sequence). CDR3 sequence (DNA): TGCAGTGCTCCCCGACCGGGGACGGACTTCTATGGCTACACCTTC. It translates to CSAPRPGTDFYGYTF.

This clonotype was recorded at least ten times. The rearrangement links TRBV15 to TRBJ2-7; D may be TRBD2 (5 bases). This CDR3 is built from 15 residues. In germline, CDR1 is LNHNV, CDR2 YYDKDF (reference sequence). Trimming took off 0 bases at V and 2 bases at J, with 11 bases between the two ends. The CDR3 DNA reads TGTGCCACCAGCAGAGAGCCCGGGAATGCCTACGAGCAGTACTTC. Translating gives CATSREPGNAYEQYF.

This clonotype was observed a few times. This sequence joins TRBV18 and TRBJ2-1; 8 nucleotides align to TRBD2. Germline V gene sequence: CDR1 KGHSH, CDR2 LQKENI. Trimming at V came to 0 bases and at J to 3 bases, leaving 7 bases not matched to a gene. This CDR3 is 17 amino acids long. CDR3 DNA sequence: TGTGCCAGCTCACCACCCTCCGCGGGGGGCCTCTACAATGAGCAGTTCTTC. Translation gives CASSPPSAGGLYNEQFF.

This clonotype was counted at least ten times. V usage is TRBV2 and J usage is TRBJ2-2, with 7 nucleotides matching TRBD1. CDR1 SNHLY and CDR2 FYNNEI come from the germline V gene. With V trimmed by 8 bases and J by 3 bases, 9 bases remained unmatched. The CDR3 length is 15 residues. The CDR3 sequence: CASRSGQADTGELFF. The CDR3 DNA follows: TGTGCCAGCCGGTCAGGACAGGCGGACACCGGGGAGCTGTTTTTT.

This clonotype has more than one count but fewer than ten. The chain employs TRBV5-1 and TRBJ2-3; no firm D call. The V end lost 6 bases, the J end lost 1 base, and 9 bases lay between the germline ends. The germline CDR1 and CDR2 sequences are SGHRS and YFSETQ. The CDR3 is 13 residues long. The CDR3 is CASMLDGTDTQYF. The CDR3 DNA reads as TGCGCCAGCATGTTGGACGGCACAGATACGCAGTATTTT.

This clonotype was seen a few times. Written as DNA, the CDR3 is TGTGCCAGCAGTTACTCCCGGGACAGGGGGCTAAACGAGCAGTACGTC. Its translation is CASSYSRDRGLNEQYV. The chain joins TRBV6-2 or TRBV6-3 to TRBJ2-7; 12 bases map to TRBD1. The CDR3 has 16 residues. J lost 5 bases, V lost 0 bases, and 5 bases had no gene match. Germline-derived CDR1 and CDR2 are MNHEY and SVGEGT.

This clonotype was counted ten times or more. The rearrangement links TRBV27 to TRBJ1-3; D gene unclear. Germline CDR1 reads MNHEY; CDR2 reads SMNVEV (reference sequence). This CDR3 has 15 amino acids. The germline V and J ends were trimmed by 3 bases and 0 bases, with 9 bases remaining between them. The CDR3 is CASSFDGNSGNTIYF. The CDR3 DNA is TGTGCCAGCAGTTTTGATGGGAACTCTGGAAACACCATATATTTT.

Notes on this clonotype: Given a much more abundant clone one base away, this may be a read error. CDR3 residues: CASWSRGSSYNEQFF. CDR3 sequence (DNA): TGTGCCAGCTGGTCTCGGGGGAGCTCCTACAATGAGCAGTTCTTC. The chain carries TRBV3-1 and TRBJ2-1; a possible D gene is TRBD2 (6 bases). Trimming took 8 bases from V and 0 from J, leaving 14 bases between them. CDR3 length equals 15 residues. Germline V gene sequence: CDR1 LGHDT, CDR2 YNNKEL (reference sequence).

The J gene is TRBJ2-5, the V gene TRBV20-1; TRBD2 aligns across 7 bases. J gave up 7 bases and V 0 bases, and 8 bases lay outside the gene matches. Germline V lookup: CDR1 DFQATT, CDR2 SNEGSKA (reference sequence). The CDR3 has 14 residues. CDR3 sequence reads: CSARDGWGGVTQYF. CDR3 bases: TGCAGTGCTAGAGATGGGTGGGGGGGAGTGACCCAGTACTTC.

This clonotype was counted between two and nine times. This chain links TRBV20-1 with TRBJ2-5; D ambiguous. The germline CDR1 and CDR2 sequences are DFQATT and SNEGSKA (reference sequence). The CDR3 totals 17 residues. Trimming left V 1 base short and J 7 bases short, with 25 bases between. The CDR3 nucleotides are TGCAGTGCTAGAGCCTCAACAGCCGCCACCCCGTTGGGGACCCAGTACTTC. It translates to CSARASTAATPLGTQYF.

The V call is TRBV30, the J call TRBJ2-3; D is uncertain. Germline values: CDR1 GTSNPN, CDR2 SVGIG (reference sequence). This CDR3 comprises 12 residues. The V end was cut by 1 base, the J end by 2 bases, with 4 bases between. The CDR3 DNA is TGTGCCTGGAGTGCTTCCACAGATACGCAGTATTTT. This gives the protein CAWSASTDTQYF.

In this sample, this clonotype turned up many times. This rearrangement joins TRBV3-1 to TRBJ1-1; D is uncertain. The CDR3 spans 15 residues. The germline CDR1 and CDR2 sequences are LGHDT and YNNKEL (reference sequence). Trimming took off 5 bases at V and 1 base at J, with 14 bases between the two ends. In DNA, the CDR3 is TGTGCCAGCAGCTCTTGGGGAGGAGAGAACACTGAAGCTTTCTTT. Residues: CASSSWGGENTEAFF.

This clonotype was detected ten times or more. The CDR3 protein is CASSLDMRGYTF. Here the CDR3 DNA reads TGTGCCAGCAGCCTAGACATGCGGGGCTACACCTTC. The chain recombines TRBV4-2 with TRBJ1-2, with no clear D. The germline CDR1 and CDR2 sequences are LGHNA and YNFKEQ. The CDR3 runs to 12 residues. V was pared by 4 bases and J by 8 bases, with 11 bases between.

The CDR3 nucleotides are TGTGCCAGCAGCGACAGCATGACTAGCACAGATACGCAGTATTTT. As protein: CASSDSMTSTDTQYF. The chain joins TRBV12-3 or TRBV12-4 to TRBJ2-3, with D perhaps TRBD1 (5 bases). There are 15 residues in the CDR3. Trimming shortened V by 6 bases and J by 0 bases, and 13 bases separated the two germline ends.

This clonotype was seen a handful of times. The chain recombines TRBV11-2 with TRBJ2-1, with 9 bases lining up with TRBD2. CDR1 and CDR2 (germline): SGHAT, FQNNGV. The CDR3 spans 20 residues. The junction had 16 bases not matched to a gene; V was cut back by 4 bases and J by 0 bases. CDR3 loop: CASSSILSGGPGSSYNEQFF. CDR3 DNA: TGTGCCAGCAGCTCGATCTTGAGCGGGGGGCCTGGGAGCTCCTACAATGAGCAGTTCTTC.

This chain links TRBV7-9 with TRBJ2-2; tentatively, D is TRBD1 (6 bases). V dropped 0 bases and J dropped 3 bases, with 14 bases sitting between them. There are 17 residues in the CDR3. Germline lookup yields CDR1 SEHNR and CDR2 FQNEAQ (reference sequence). The CDR3 sequence: CASSLAPGGLDTGELFF. The CDR3 DNA sequence: TGTGCCAGCAGCTTAGCCCCTGGGGGCTTGGACACCGGGGAGCTGTTTTTT. The whole variable domain, remainder taken from reference TRBV7-9 and TRBJ2-2, is DTGVSQNPRHKITKRGQNVTFRCDPISEHNRLYWYRQTLGQGPEFLTYFQNEAQLEKSRLLSDRFSAERPKGSFSTLEIQRTEQGDSAMYLCASSLAPGGLDTGELFFGEGSRLTVL.

The sample holds a few counts of this clonotype. This chain links TRBV2 with TRBJ1-2; no clear D. Germline CDR1 reads SNHLY; CDR2 reads FYNNEI. The V end was cut by 7 bases, the J end by 0 bases, with 6 bases between. The CDR3 length is 12 residues. The CDR3 DNA reads as TGTGCCAGCACCCTGGCTAACTATGGCTACACCTTC. The encoded protein is CASTLANYGYTF.

The V call is TRBV6-5, the J call TRBJ2-5; no firm D call. Germline-derived CDR1 and CDR2 are MNHEY and SVGAGI. The CDR3 extends over 14 amino acids. V was trimmed by 2 bases and J by 1 base, leaving 8 bases between them. The CDR3 coding sequence is TGTGCCAGCAGTTACCACGGCCTCCAAGAGACCCAGTACTTC. Its translation: CASSYHGLQETQYF.

This clonotype was picked up a small number of times. V usage is TRBV7-9 and J usage is TRBJ2-7; D gene unclear. With 1 base removed from V and 2 bases from J, the gap between germline ends came to 12 bases. Per the germline V gene, CDR1 is SEHNR and CDR2 is FQNEAQ (reference sequence). The CDR3 contains 15 residues. CDR3 coding DNA: TGTGCCAGCAGCTTAGACAGCTCCTTCACCTACGAGCAGTACTTC. Translation: CASSLDSSFTYEQYF. Complete variable domain (other parts from reference TRBV7-9 and TRBJ2-7): DTGVSQNPRHKITKRGQNVTFRCDPISEHNRLYWYRQTLGQGPEFLTYFQNEAQLEKSRLLSDRFSAERPKGSFSTLEIQRTEQGDSAMYLCASSLDSSFTYEQYFGPGTRLTVT.

J is TRBJ1-1 and V is TRBV5-1; D gene uncertain. The length of the CDR3 is 14 residues. Trimming removed 2 bases from V and 2 bases from J, with 10 bases in between. The V gene's germline CDR1 is SGHRS and CDR2 YFSETQ. The CDR3 DNA is TGCGCCAGCAGCTTCCGTCGGGCAAACACTGAAGCTTTCTTT. Encoded protein: CASSFRRANTEAFF.

The chain combines TRBV5-1 with TRBJ1-1; the D gene is possibly TRBD1 (5 bases). Trimming cost V 0 bases and J 1 base, with 13 bases left between them. The CDR3 runs to 16 residues. Germline loops: CDR1 SGHRS, CDR2 YFSETQ. CDR3 loop: CASSLDAGRGNTEAFF. The CDR3 nucleotides read TGCGCCAGCAGCTTGGATGCAGGGAGGGGGAACACTGAAGCTTTCTTT. Using reference TRBV5-1 and TRBJ1-1 for the parts outside the CDR3, the full variable domain is KAGVTQTPRYLIKTRGQQVTLSCSPISGHRSVSWYQQTPGQGLQFLFEYFSETQRNKGNFPGRFSGRQFSNSRSEMNVSTLELGDSALYLCASSLDAGRGNTEAFFGQGTRLTVV.

This clonotype was seen a few times. The chain has TRBV5-1 and TRBJ2-2; D is possibly TRBD1 (5 bases). The CDR3 runs 14 residues. Trimming took off 6 bases at V and 0 bases at J, with 9 bases between the two ends. From germline, CDR1 is SGHRS and CDR2 YFSETQ. CDR3 sequence: CASKTQANTGELFF. Here the CDR3 DNA reads TGCGCCAGCAAAACACAGGCGAACACCGGGGAGCTGTTTTTT.

This rearrangement joins TRBV14 to TRBJ1-1; D is uncertain. The CDR3 consists of 16 residues. V gave up 0 bases and J gave up 0 bases, with 11 bases separating them. Germline CDR1 and CDR2: SGHDN and FVKESK. The CDR3 region has the DNA TGTGCCAGCAGCCAAGAGGGCGACATCATGAACACTGAAGCTTTCTTT. The encoded protein is CASSQEGDIMNTEAFF.

The chain employs TRBV2 and TRBJ1-1, with 7 bases lining up with TRBD1. The V segment lost 0 bases and the J segment 6 bases; nucleotides outside the gene matches: 4. The CDR3 is made up of 14 amino acids. Germline V gives CDR1 SNHLY, CDR2 FYNNEI. In DNA form, the CDR3 reads TGTGCCAGCAGTGAAGCGGGACAGTCCCCTGAAGCTTTCTTT. The encoded protein is CASSEAGQSPEAFF.

At least ten counts were recorded for this clonotype. This chain uses TRBV12-3 or TRBV12-4 with TRBJ1-1; D remains ambiguous. The ends were cut back, 5 bases at V and 1 base at J, with 11 bases in the middle. This CDR3 has 14 residues. CDR3 in DNA: TGTGCCAGCAGTCCAAGGACGGGGAACACTGAAGCTTTCTTT. Translated, it gives CASSPRTGNTEAFF.

This clonotype was detected a few times. Here the CDR3 reads CASSKSGGARTGELFF. DNA for the CDR3: TGTGCCAGCAGCAAGAGCGGGGGGGCCCGCACCGGGGAGCTGTTTTTT. The rearrangement links TRBV6-2 or TRBV6-3 to TRBJ2-2, with 10 bases that match TRBD2. This CDR3 comprises 16 residues. The germline gives CDR1 MNHEY, CDR2 SVGEGT. J gave up 4 bases and V 6 bases, and 8 bases lay outside the gene matches.

This clonotype was seen a handful of times. V is TRBV29-1 and J is TRBJ1-2; D remains ambiguous. CDR1 SQVTM and CDR2 ANQGSEA come from the germline V gene. The CDR3 is made up of 12 amino acids. V was clipped by 7 bases and J by 2 bases, with 11 bases between them. CDR3 loop: CSATTENYGYTF. Here the CDR3 DNA reads TGCAGCGCTACAACCGAAAACTATGGCTACACCTTC.